This is a list of T cell receptor beta chains from one sample in a study of blood T cells in healthy people across ages. Using its own MiXCR run on the 5' RACE reads, TCRdb lists one record per CDR3 protein. The profile covers approximately 1.5 million distinct CDR3 sequences, with roughly 32% appearing a single time and approximately 10% taken by the ten largest. The specimen sequenced was blood. The receptors shown here come from a woman in her 30s in good health. Both conserved end residues are part of each CDR3. Each record gives: CDR3 protein, CDR3 DNA, J gene, D gene, V gene, clone size. The D gene is left open where the match is weak. Some rows mark clone size as missing; the rest say once, few, many or name a class of expanded clone.

CDR3: CASGFRGDTEAFF
DNA: TGTGCCAGCGGGTTCCGGGGGGACACTGAAGCTTTCTTT
J: TRBJ1-1
D: -
V: TRBV10-3
size: many

CDR3: CSAPPQGGGAGEQYF
DNA: TGCAGTGCCCCACCTCAAGGCGGGGGGGCCGGTGAGCAGTACTTC
J: TRBJ2-7
D: TRBD2
V: TRBV20-1
size: many

CDR3: CSARPTSSNSNQPQHF
DNA: TGCAGTGCTAGACCGACAAGTTCCAATAGCAATCAGCCCCAGCATTTT
J: TRBJ1-5
D: -
V: TRBV20-1
size: few

CDR3: CSATRAGAQFF
DNA: TGCAGTGCCACCCGGGCGGGGGCGCAGTTCTTC
J: TRBJ2-1
D: -
V: TRBV20-1
size: -

CDR3: CASSRGTENYGYTF
DNA: TGTGCCAGCAGCCGGGGGACGGAAAACTATGGCTACACCTTC
J: TRBJ1-2
D: -
V: TRBV13
size: few

CDR3: CSAGAAGGNYNEQFF
DNA: TGCAGTGCCGGGGCAGCGGGAGGGAACTACAATGAGCAGTTCTTC
J: TRBJ2-1
D: TRBD2
V: TRBV20-1
size: few

CDR3: CASSLHGSSYNEQFF
DNA: TGTGCCAGCAGTTTACATGGCAGCTCCTACAATGAGCAGTTCTTC
J: TRBJ2-1
D: -
V: TRBV6-2/TRBV6-3
size: few

CDR3: CASTLGFPNQPQHF
DNA: TGTGCCAGCACCCTCGGGTTTCCGAATCAGCCCCAGCATTTT
J: TRBJ1-5
D: -
V: TRBV28
size: -

CDR3: CASSLDTRGGADGYTF
DNA: TGTGCCAGCAGTTTAGATACAAGGGGGGGCGCGGATGGCTACACCTTC
J: TRBJ1-2
D: -
V: TRBV12-3/TRBV12-4
size: many

CDR3: CASTLAGQGANEQFF
DNA: TGTGCCAGCACCTTAGCGGGACAGGGGGCCAATGAGCAGTTCTTC
J: TRBJ2-1
D: TRBD1
V: TRBV7-9
size: -

CDR3: CSARFELAGRPYEQYF
DNA: TGCAGTGCTAGATTTGAACTAGCGGGGAGACCCTACGAGCAGTACTTC
J: TRBJ2-7
D: TRBD2
V: TRBV20-1
size: few

CDR3: CASSLVAGGLASTDTQYF
DNA: TGCGCCAGCAGCTTGGTGGCGGGGGGGCTGGCTAGCACAGATACGCAGTATTTT
J: TRBJ2-3
D: TRBD2
V: TRBV5-1
size: -

CDR3: CASSVRGTGYNEQFF
DNA: TGTGCCAGCAGCGTGCGCGGGACAGGGTACAATGAGCAGTTCTTC
J: TRBJ2-1
D: TRBD1
V: TRBV9
size: few

CDR3: CASSTGPYGCTF
DNA: TGTGCCAGCAGCACAGGGCCCTATGGCTGCACCTTC
J: TRBJ1-2
D: -
V: TRBV12-3/TRBV12-4
size: -

CDR3: CASSPGTVGETQYF
DNA: TGTGCCAGCAGCCCAGGGACAGTGGGAGAGACCCAGTACTTC
J: TRBJ2-5
D: TRBD1
V: TRBV9
size: many

CDR3: CASSPLGLAGVYEQYF
DNA: TGTGCCAGCAGCCCTTTGGGATTAGCGGGAGTCTACGAGCAGTACTTC
J: TRBJ2-7
D: TRBD2
V: TRBV7-8
size: -

CDR3: CASSGGVGDTQYF
DNA: TGTGCCAGCAGCGGCGGGGTTGGGGATACGCAGTATTTT
J: TRBJ2-3
D: -
V: TRBV9
size: few

CDR3: CASSQGVWVYNEQFF
DNA: TGTGCCAGCAGCCAAGGGGTATGGGTGTACAATGAGCAGTTCTTC
J: TRBJ2-1
D: -
V: TRBV14
size: -

CDR3: CSAREQGVGETQCF
DNA: TGCAGTGCTAGAGAGCAGGGGGTCGGAGAGACCCAGTGCTTC
J: TRBJ2-5
D: TRBD1
V: TRBV20-1
size: -

CDR3: CASSQDGPIIVSEAFF
DNA: TGTGCCAGCAGCCAAGACGGTCCGATCATTGTCTCTGAAGCTTTCTTT
J: TRBJ1-1
D: -
V: TRBV14
size: -

CDR3: CASTGLRGTIYF
DNA: TGTGCCAGCACGGGACTGCGAGGCACCATATATTTT
J: TRBJ1-3
D: -
V: TRBV28
size: -

CDR3: CATSRAGGLNTEAFF
DNA: TGTGCCACCAGCAGAGCGGGGGGGCTGAACACTGAAGCTTTCTTT
J: TRBJ1-1
D: -
V: TRBV15
size: -

CDR3: CASSLLGTPTGETQYF
DNA: TGTGCCAGCAGTTTATTAGGGACACCGACGGGAGAGACCCAGTACTTC
J: TRBJ2-5
D: -
V: TRBV27
size: few

CDR3: CASSSSGGAGDTQYF
DNA: TGTGCCAGCAGCTCTAGCGGGGGGGCAGGAGATACGCAGTATTTT
J: TRBJ2-3
D: TRBD2
V: TRBV7-9
size: -

CDR3: CASSYPRSGSYGYTF
DNA: TGTGCCAGCAGTTATCCCCGAAGCGGGTCCTATGGCTACACCTTC
J: TRBJ1-2
D: -
V: TRBV6-2/TRBV6-3
size: -

CDR3: CASSLVGTGNSPLHF
DNA: TGTGCCAGCAGCTTGGTTGGGACAGGCAATTCACCCCTCCACTTT
J: TRBJ1-6
D: TRBD1
V: TRBV5-5
size: -

CDR3: CASSSKGQLTEAFF
DNA: TGTGCCAGCAGTTCTAAGGGGCAGCTCACTGAAGCTTTCTTT
J: TRBJ1-1
D: -
V: TRBV25-1
size: few

CDR3: CSASERGALEQFF
DNA: TGCAGTGCTAGCGAGCGGGGGGCCCTTGAGCAGTTCTTC
J: TRBJ2-1
D: TRBD2
V: TRBV20-1
size: -

CDR3: CASSQVGGLGYTF
DNA: TGCGCCAGCAGCCAAGTGGGGGGGCTTGGCTACACCTTC
J: TRBJ1-2
D: -
V: TRBV4-1
size: -

CDR3: CASSQDSGLARNEQFF
DNA: TGTGCCAGCAGCCAAGATAGTGGACTAGCCCGCAATGAGCAGTTCTTC
J: TRBJ2-1
D: TRBD2
V: TRBV4-2
size: -

CDR3: CASSLFVTTQYNEQFF
DNA: TGTGCCAGCAGCTTATTTGTAACTACCCAATACAATGAGCAGTTCTTC
J: TRBJ2-1
D: -
V: TRBV7-8
size: -

CDR3: CASSNSPTDTQYF
DNA: TGTGCCAGCAGCAACAGCCCCACAGATACGCAGTATTTT
J: TRBJ2-3
D: -
V: TRBV7-2
size: few